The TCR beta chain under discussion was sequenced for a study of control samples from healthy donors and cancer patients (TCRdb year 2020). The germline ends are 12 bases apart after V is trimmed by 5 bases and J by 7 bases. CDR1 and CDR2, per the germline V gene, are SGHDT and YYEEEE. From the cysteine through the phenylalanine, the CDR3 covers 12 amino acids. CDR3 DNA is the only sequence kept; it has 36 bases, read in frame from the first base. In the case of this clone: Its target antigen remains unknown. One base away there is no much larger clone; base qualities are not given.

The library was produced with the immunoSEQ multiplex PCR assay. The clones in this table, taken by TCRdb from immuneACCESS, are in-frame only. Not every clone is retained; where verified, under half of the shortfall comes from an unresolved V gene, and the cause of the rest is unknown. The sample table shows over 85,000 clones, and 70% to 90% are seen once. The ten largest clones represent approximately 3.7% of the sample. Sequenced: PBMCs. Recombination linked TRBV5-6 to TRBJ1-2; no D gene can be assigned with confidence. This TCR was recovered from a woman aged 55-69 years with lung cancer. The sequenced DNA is TGTGCCAGCAGTCCCCGGCTAGGTGGCTACACCTTC. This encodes CASSPRLGGYTF.